Following are 11 T cell receptor beta chains from one sample sequenced in a study of T-cell reconstitution after alpha-beta-depleted transplantation in children. Unique molecular identifiers were used to barcode this TCRbeta library. TCRdb independently ran MiXCR on the PCR reads; one entry per CDR3 protein. The top ten hold about 4.8% of the sample, which has some 240,000 distinct CDR3 sequences, approximately 9.8% seen once. The sample here was PBMCs from the stem cell graft donor, taken from the stem cell graft. These receptors were taken from a human donor who donated a stem cell graft to a child with SCID.

This clonotype was detected ten times or more. The chain employs TRBV27 and TRBJ2-1; possibly TRBD2 for D (5 bases). Germline V CDR1 and CDR2: MNHEY, SMNVEV (reference sequence). Trimming stripped 0 bases from V and 5 bases from J, with 11 bases between. The CDR3 has 15 residues. CDR3 DNA sequence: TGTGCCAGCAGTTTATCGGATTGGCGGGACAATGAGCAGTTCTTC. Translation gives CASSLSDWRDNEQFF.

This clonotype has more than one count but fewer than ten. The chain has TRBV2 and TRBJ1-2, with a weak D call TRBD1 (5 bases). CDR3 length equals 12 residues. CDR1 is SNHLY, CDR2 FYNNEI, per germline. With 4 bases removed from V and 8 bases from J, the gap between germline ends came to 11 bases. The CDR3 nucleotides read TGTGCCAGCAGTGTTCTAGGGGTCGGCTACACCTTC. Protein product: CASSVLGVGYTF.

This clonotype has at least ten counts. CDR3 sequence: CASSAGLPLNQETQYF. Here the CDR3 DNA reads TGCGCCAGCAGCGCAGGACTCCCATTGAACCAAGAGACCCAGTACTTC. J is TRBJ2-5 and V is TRBV5-1; D is perhaps TRBD2 (5 bases). Germline V lookup: CDR1 SGHRS, CDR2 YFSETQ. Trimming pared 4 bases from V and 0 bases from J, leaving 16 bases between. The CDR3 runs 16 residues. Using reference TRBV5-1 and TRBJ2-5 for the parts outside the CDR3, the full variable domain is KAGVTQTPRYLIKTRGQQVTLSCSPISGHRSVSWYQQTPGQGLQFLFEYFSETQRNKGNFPGRFSGRQFSNSRSEMNVSTLELGDSALYLCASSAGLPLNQETQYFGPGTRLLVL.

This chain joins TRBV2 and TRBJ1-5; tentative D call: TRBD1 (6 bases). The CDR3 has 16 amino acids. Between the trimmed V and J ends, which lost 3 bases and 0 bases, there was a span of 12 bases. The V gene's germline CDR1 is SNHLY and CDR2 FYNNEI. The chain's CDR3 is CASSDQGWFSNQPQHF. The CDR3, as DNA: TGTGCCAGCAGTGATCAGGGGTGGTTTAGCAATCAGCCCCAGCATTTT.

The table lists this clonotype with many counts. The chain carries TRBV12-3 or TRBV12-4 and TRBJ1-5; 7 nucleotides line up with TRBD1. The ends lost 5 bases at V and 2 bases at J; junction bases unmatched: 9. CDR3 size: 16 residues. In nucleotides, the CDR3 is TGTGCCAGCAGTCCCGGCACAGGGGTCGGCAATCAGCCCCAGCATTTT. Encoded protein: CASSPGTGVGNQPQHF.

This clonotype came up many times. The chain couples TRBV11-2 to TRBJ1-1; D is uncertain. The CDR3 is made up of 17 amino acids. Between the trimmed V and J ends, which lost 1 base and 3 bases, there was a span of 18 bases. Looked up from germline, CDR1 is SGHAT and CDR2 is FQNNGV. The CDR3 here is CASSLVSGRWWDTEAFF. In DNA, the CDR3 is TGTGCCAGCAGCTTAGTGTCTGGGAGGTGGTGGGACACTGAAGCTTTCTTT.

At least ten counts were recorded for this clonotype. This sequence joins TRBV28 and TRBJ1-2; maybe TRBD1 (6 bases). V was cut by 6 bases and J by 6 bases, with 14 bases left in between. The CDR3 runs to 13 residues. Germline CDR1 is MDHEN and CDR2 is SYDVKM. This CDR3 is CASSKGGNHGYTF. The CDR3 region has the DNA TGTGCCAGCAGCAAGGGGGGGAACCATGGCTACACCTTC.

This clonotype was detected many times. The chain combines TRBV20-1 with TRBJ2-5, with 7 positions matching TRBD1. The germline CDR1 and CDR2 sequences are DFQATT and SNEGSKA (reference sequence). The CDR3 loop spans 13 amino acids. V dropped 5 bases and J dropped 1; count of bases not matched to a gene: 4. DNA for the CDR3: TGCAGTGCTTTGGGACAGATCCAAGAGACCCAGTACTTC. Its protein product is CSALGQIQETQYF.

A few counts support this clonotype. The V gene is TRBV7-3, the J gene TRBJ2-1, with D maybe TRBD1 (5 bases). The germline gives CDR1 SGHTA, CDR2 FQGTGA. Trimming left V 5 bases short and J 4 bases short, with 12 bases between. This CDR3 region has 14 residues. CDR3 coding DNA: TGTGCCAGCAGCCCCAGGGCGCAATACAATGAGCAGTTCTTC. It translates to CASSPRAQYNEQFF.

This clonotype was observed many times. This chain links TRBV7-2 with TRBJ2-3; 7 nucleotides match TRBD2. The V gene's germline CDR1 is SGHTA and CDR2 FQGNSA. The CDR3 contains 15 residues. The trim removed 6 bases at V and 5 bases at J, leaving 11 bases unmatched. The CDR3 sequence: CASSGGVARGDTQYF. CDR3 sequence (DNA): TGTGCCAGCAGTGGGGGGGTAGCGCGGGGAGATACGCAGTATTTT.

This clonotype has at least ten counts. The chain recombines TRBV20-1 with TRBJ2-1; unclear D gene. Trimming removed 0 bases at V and 9 bases at J, with 18 bases between. Germline assignment: CDR1 DFQATT and CDR2 SNEGSKA (reference sequence). The CDR3 consists of 15 residues. CDR3 coding DNA: TGCAGTGCTAGAGATAATGGGCCAAATTTGGTTGAGCAGTTCTTC. This codes for CSARDNGPNLVEQFF.